A single sample gave rise to the 17 T cell receptor beta chains below, sequenced in a study of shared clonotypes between healthy human individuals. Produced via immunoSEQ multiplex PCR; TCRdb's table is partial and in-frame only. The table lists about 2.3 million clones, over 85% of them singletons, with under 0.45% in the top ten. Material: naive CD4+ T cells from PBMCs. Described subset: CD45RA+ positively selected. These receptor sequences come from a man in his late teens or twenties in good health. Some clones in this sample may be carry-over from other donors' samples.

The CDR3 DNA reads as TGTGCCAGCAGCCTACTCCCGGGACCACAAGAGACCCAGTACTTC. Its translation is CASSLLPGPQETQYF. The V call is TRBV7-2, the J call TRBJ2-5; perhaps D is TRBD1 or TRBD2 (5 bases each). This CDR3 has 15 residues. Germline assignment: CDR1 SGHTA and CDR2 FQGNSA. V dropped 5 bases and J dropped 2 bases, with 15 bases sitting between them.

CDR3 sequence reads: CASSLAEILTRGGGGYTF. In nucleotides, the CDR3 is TGTGCCAGCAGCTTGGCCGAGATCCTAACAAGGGGCGGCGGAGGCTACACCTTC. The chain has TRBV5-4 and TRBJ1-2, with D possibly TRBD1 on 5 matching bases. Trimming took off 0 bases at V and 8 bases at J, with 26 bases between the two ends. Germline CDR1 is SGHNT and CDR2 is YYREEE (reference sequence). This CDR3 is 18 amino acids long.

The chain combines TRBV6-1 with TRBJ2-5; the D gene is possibly TRBD1 (5 bases). The V end lost 7 bases, the J end lost 0 bases, and 6 bases lay between the germline ends. In germline, CDR1 is MNHNS, CDR2 SASEGT. This CDR3 is built from 12 residues. CDR3 DNA: TGTGCCAGCAACAGGTACCAAGAGACCCAGTACTTC. Translation: CASNRYQETQYF.

The V and J genes are TRBV6-6 and TRBJ2-1; D is uncertain. V was shortened by 3 bases and J by 4 bases, with 7 bases between the two germline ends. Germline V gives CDR1 MNHNY, CDR2 SVGAGI (reference sequence). The CDR3 length is 13 residues. The CDR3 DNA sequence: TGTGCCAGCAGTTATTTACTATACAATGAGCAGTTCTTC. Its protein is CASSYLLYNEQFF.

This chain links TRBV5-1 with TRBJ2-7; 13 positions agree with TRBD2. CDR3 length: 15 residues. J lost 6 bases, V lost 5 bases, and 8 bases had no gene match. CDR1 and CDR2 from the germline V gene are SGHRS and YFSETQ. CDR3 nucleotide sequence: TGCGCCAGCAGAGCTGGACTAGCGGGAGTTAGCGAGCAGTACTTC. This encodes CASRAGLAGVSEQYF.

This clone was seen once. The rearrangement joins TRBV11-3 to TRBJ2-1, with 9 bases matching TRBD2. The CDR3 has 15 residues. V gave up 3 bases and J gave up 7 bases; unmatched junction bases: 7. Germline V CDR1 and CDR2: SGHNT, YENEEA. The CDR3 protein is CASSFRSGSWNEQFF. CDR3 nucleotides: TGTGCCAGCAGCTTCCGTAGCGGGAGTTGGAATGAGCAGTTCTTC.

The rearrangement links TRBV6-1 to TRBJ1-2; no clear D gene. Germline CDR1 MNHNS, CDR2 SASEGT. This CDR3 is built from 15 residues. Trimming pared 4 bases from V and 0 bases from J, leaving 12 bases between. The CDR3 sequence: CASSVHQRSNYGYTF. The CDR3 DNA reads as TGTGCCAGCAGTGTACACCAGCGTTCTAACTATGGCTACACCTTC.

V usage is TRBV6-1 and J usage is TRBJ1-4; perhaps TRBD1 as D (6 bases). The V gene's germline CDR1 is MNHNS and CDR2 SASEGT. The CDR3 runs to 14 residues. V lost 4 bases and J 5 bases, leaving 11 bases between the germline ends. CDR3 residues: CASSATGSNEKLFF. CDR3 sequence (DNA): TGTGCCAGCAGTGCTACAGGGTCCAATGAAAAACTGTTTTTT.

This clone appeared a single time. The CDR3 loop reads CASKSGYTYEQYF. CDR3 sequence (DNA): TGTGCCAGTAAAAGCGGGTATACCTACGAGCAGTACTTC. The rearrangement uses TRBV19 and TRBJ2-7; maybe TRBD2 (6 bases). The germline V gene encodes CDR1 LNHDA and CDR2 SQIVND (reference sequence). CDR3 length equals 13 residues. Deletions cut 7 bases from V and 2 bases from J, with 12 bases between.

The genes are TRBV28 and TRBJ2-7, with D perhaps matching TRBD2 (5 bases). Trimming shortened V by 7 bases and J by 4 bases, and 23 bases separated the two germline ends. The CDR3 is 16 residues long. CDR1 is MDHEN, CDR2 SYDVKM, per germline. The CDR3 protein is CASKTPIVGARYEQYF. CDR3 in DNA: TGTGCCAGCAAGACCCCAATTGTGGGAGCTCGATACGAGCAGTACTTC.

The rearrangement links TRBV4-3 to TRBJ2-7, with TRBD2 matching 8 bases. The V gene end was trimmed by 0 bases and the J gene end by 0 bases; junction bases not matched to a gene: 7. Germline CDR1 and CDR2: LGHNA and YSLEER. This CDR3 region has 17 residues. The CDR3 spells CASSQDLERESSYEQYF. The DNA for the CDR3 is TGCGCCAGCAGCCAAGATCTGGAGCGGGAGAGCTCCTACGAGCAGTACTTC.

V is TRBV6-6 and J is TRBJ2-7, with D possibly called TRBD1 or TRBD2 (6 bases each). This CDR3 comprises 16 residues. The V gene's germline CDR1 is MNHNY and CDR2 SVGAGI (reference sequence). V lost 0 bases and J 2 bases, leaving 14 bases between the germline ends. DNA for the CDR3: TGTGCCAGCAGTTACTCGGCGGGACACCCTACCTACGAGCAGTACTTC. It translates to CASSYSAGHPTYEQYF.

V and J are TRBV7-3 and TRBJ2-3; D gene unclear. Trimming pared 1 base from V and 3 bases from J, leaving 11 bases between. Per the germline V gene, CDR1 is SGHTA and CDR2 is FQGTGA. The CDR3 is made up of 15 amino acids. In nucleotides, the CDR3 is TGTGCCAGCAGCTTAAGTGGACCTGGGACAGATACGCAGTATTTT. Protein product: CASSLSGPGTDTQYF.

CDR3 DNA sequence: TGTGCCAGCAGCTCCTCGACCGGGATCATCTACAATGAGCAGTTCTTC. Translation gives CASSSSTGIIYNEQFF. The J gene is TRBJ2-1, the V gene TRBV9; perhaps TRBD2 as D (5 bases). V was clipped by 4 bases and J by 3 bases, with 17 bases between them. The germline CDR1 and CDR2 sequences are SGDLS and YYNGEE. The CDR3 extends over 16 amino acids.

The chain uses TRBV7-2 and TRBJ2-3; 9 bases map to TRBD2. From germline, CDR1 is SGHTA and CDR2 FQGNSA. The CDR3 is made up of 15 amino acids. The trim removed 2 bases at V and 4 bases at J, leaving 4 bases unmatched. CDR3 nucleotide sequence: TGTGCCAGCAGCTTACAAGCGGGAGGCTCAGATACGCAGTATTTT. Translating it yields CASSLQAGGSDTQYF.

Turning to this clone: Other DNA sequences in the same sample also yield this CDR3. This chain connects TRBV28 to TRBJ1-1; D is unclear. There are 11 residues in the CDR3. Germline assignment: CDR1 MDHEN and CDR2 SYDVKM. The V end was cut by 4 bases, the J end by 10 bases, with 10 bases between. CDR3 in DNA: TGTGCCAGCAGTTGGTGGGATGGAGCTTTCTTT. It translates to CASSWWDGAFF. The full variable domain, completed using reference TRBV28 and TRBJ1-1, is DVKVTQSSRYLVKRTGEKVFLECVQDMDHENMFWYRQDPGLGLRLIYFSYDVKMKEKGDIPEGYSVSREKKERFSLILESASTNQTSMYLCASSWWDGAFFGQGTRLTVV.

This sequence joins TRBV5-4 and TRBJ2-1; D possibly corresponds to TRBD2 (6 bases). Germline V CDR1 and CDR2: SGHNT, YYREEE (reference sequence). Deletions cut 4 bases from V and 6 bases from J, with 20 bases between. The CDR3 runs 16 residues. Here the CDR3 DNA reads TGTGCCAGCAGCAGTGGGGCGGGGAACTCCCTCAATGAGCAGTTCTTC. Protein sequence: CASSSGAGNSLNEQFF.